The 22 T cell receptor beta chains below were found in one sample sequenced in a study of cytomegalovirus exposure and HLA in healthy donors. PCR used 60 Vbeta primers and 13 Jbeta primers. Data came from immunoSEQ multiplex PCR; TCRdb stores just in-frame clones and leaves some out. The top ten hold under 2% of the sample, which has roughly 80,000 clones, 80% to 90% seen once. Sequencing used PBMCs. Receptors were obtained from a woman aged 25-40 years in good health and CMV-seronegative.

The genes are TRBV27 and TRBJ2-7; TRBD2 aligns across 7 bases. CDR3 length: 15 residues. With V trimmed by 0 bases and J by 0 bases, 2 bases remained unmatched. Germline CDR1 MNHEY, CDR2 SMNVEV (reference sequence). CDR3 DNA: TGTGCCAGCAGTTTATCGGCTAGCGGCTCCTACGAGCAGTACTTC. Protein sequence: CASSLSASGSYEQYF.

CDR3 sequence: CASSPMTGTNEKLFF. As DNA, the CDR3 is TGTGCCAGCAGCCCAATGACAGGGACTAATGAAAAACTGTTTTTT. The J gene is TRBJ1-4, the V gene TRBV11-2; 7 nucleotides agree with TRBD1. The V gene's germline CDR1 is SGHAT and CDR2 FQNNGV. Unmatched junction bases numbered 5, after V lost 5 bases and J lost 2 bases. The CDR3 sequence is 15 residues long. The full variable domain, in which reference TRBV11-2 and TRBJ1-4 provide the parts outside the CDR3, is EAGVAQSPRYKIIEKRQSVAFWCNPISGHATLYWYQQILGQGPKLLIQFQNNGVVDDSQLPKDRFSAERLKGVDSTLKIQPAKLEDSAVYLCASSPMTGTNEKLFFGSGTQLSVL.

The gene calls are TRBV14 and TRBJ1-4; D might be TRBD1 (6 bases). Germline CDR1 and CDR2: SGHDN and FVKESK. V was clipped by 4 bases and J by 10 bases, with 16 bases between them. This CDR3 contains 14 residues. The CDR3 nucleotides are TGTGCCAGCAGCCTGGGACAAACGTACCGAAAACTGTTTTTT. The encoded protein is CASSLGQTYRKLFF.

This chain uses TRBV4-1 with TRBJ2-7, with 7 bases lining up with TRBD1. Germline V gives CDR1 MGHRA, CDR2 YSYEKL. Trimming took 4 bases from V and 2 from J; bases not matched to a gene: 8. The CDR3 extends over 15 amino acids. The DNA of the CDR3 is TGCGCCAGCAGCCTTTTGACAGGGATCCCCTACGAGCAGTACTTC. It yields the protein CASSLLTGIPYEQYF.

This clone was detected only a few times. The gene calls are TRBV2 and TRBJ2-7, with D hard to call. Germline V gives CDR1 SNHLY, CDR2 FYNNEI. The germline V and J ends were trimmed by 2 bases and 5 bases, with 4 bases remaining between them. CDR3 size: 11 residues. For the CDR3, the DNA is TGTGCCAGCAGTGAATCCGACGAGCAGTACTTC. This gives the protein CASSESDEQYF.

This clone has only one observation. This chain uses TRBV28 with TRBJ1-2, with TRBD1 matching over 7 bases. Trimming removed 1 base from V and 4 bases from J; junction bases left unmatched: 6. CDR1 is MDHEN, CDR2 SYDVKM, per germline. The CDR3 contains 15 residues. Here the CDR3 reads CASSLSRRQGYGYTF. The CDR3 region has the DNA TGTGCCAGCAGTTTATCCCGTCGACAGGGCTATGGCTACACCTTC.

The rearrangement joins TRBV1 to TRBJ1-5; the table names TRBD1, a call not compared with the DNA. TRBV1 is flagged as a pseudogene. This CDR3 has 14 residues. The CDR3 sequence: CTSRPDTSNQPQHF. CDR3 nucleotide sequence: TGCACCAGCAGACCTGACACCTCCAATCAGCCCCAGCATTTT.

This clone was counted a single time. This sequence joins TRBV4-2 and TRBJ1-1; no clear D. In germline, CDR1 is LGHNA, CDR2 YNFKEQ. This CDR3 contains 14 residues. The V end was cut by 0 bases, the J end by 1 base, with 6 bases between. CDR3 nucleotide sequence: TGTGCCAGCAGCCAAGACAGAAGGAACACTGAAGCTTTCTTT. It codes for CASSQDRRNTEAFF.

The gene calls are TRBV7-9 and TRBJ2-6; a possible D gene is TRBD2 (6 bases). This CDR3 contains 14 residues. Germline CDR1 SEHNR, CDR2 FQNEAQ (reference sequence). The V gene lost 7 bases and the J gene lost 11 bases, with 18 bases spanning the gap. The CDR3 sequence: CASKGSGGTHVLTF. The CDR3, as DNA: TGTGCCAGCAAAGGCTCCGGAGGGACCCACGTCCTGACTTTC.

V and J are TRBV5-5 and TRBJ1-4, with 8 bases lining up with TRBD1. The CDR3 totals 17 residues. V shed 4 bases and J 6 bases; nucleotides not matched to a gene: 14. Germline-derived CDR1 and CDR2 are SGHKS and YYEKEE (reference sequence). The CDR3 region is CASSQEPPGGSHEKLFF. CDR3 bases: TGTGCCAGCAGCCAGGAACCGCCAGGGGGCTCTCATGAAAAACTGTTTTTT.

For the CDR3, the DNA is TGTGCCAGCAGTACAGGGGATACCGCCGGGGAGCTGTTTTTT. Protein sequence: CASSTGDTAGELFF. This chain links TRBV6-4 with TRBJ2-2; 7 bases map to TRBD1. J was trimmed by 6 bases and V by 5 bases; bases with no gene match: 6. Germline V gene lookup returns CDR1 MRHNA and CDR2 SNTAGT. This CDR3 is built from 14 residues.

The chain recombines TRBV5-5 with TRBJ2-2; D is uncertain. CDR1 is SGHKS and CDR2 is YYEKEE in the germline V gene (reference sequence). This CDR3 region has 17 residues. Trimming shortened V by 2 bases and J by 0 bases, and 14 bases separated the two germline ends. The CDR3 DNA is TGTGCCAGCAGCTTTTTTTTGTGGCAGACGAACACCGGGGAGCTGTTTTTT. Amino acid sequence: CASSFFLWQTNTGELFF.

In its sample, this clone was seen once. The chain is built from TRBV11-2 and TRBJ2-7, with D unclear. CDR1 and CDR2 (germline): SGHAT, FQNNGV. Trimming took off 1 base at V and 3 bases at J, with 10 bases between the two ends. The CDR3 runs 14 residues. The CDR3 reads CASSLALTNYEQYF. The CDR3 bases are TGTGCCAGCAGCTTAGCCCTGACAAACTACGAGCAGTACTTC.

The chain carries TRBV19 and TRBJ1-4, with D perhaps matching TRBD1 (5 bases). CDR1 is LNHDA and CDR2 is SQIVND in the germline V gene (reference sequence). CDR3 length equals 15 residues. Trimming removed 4 bases at V and 3 bases at J, with 12 bases between. CDR3 in DNA: TGTGCCAGTAGTACCAGCAGGGAAGCTAATGAAAAACTGTTTTTT. It is translated as CASSTSREANEKLFF.

This clone was counted a single time. This chain joins TRBV27 and TRBJ1-1; D might be TRBD1 (5 bases). Between the trimmed V and J ends, which lost 4 bases and 11 bases, there was a span of 11 bases. Germline V gene sequence: CDR1 MNHEY, CDR2 SMNVEV (reference sequence). This CDR3 has 11 residues. The CDR3 nucleotides read TGTGCCAGCAGTTCCCGGGGGAGGGCTTTCTTT. Translated, it gives CASSSRGRAFF.

A few counts support this clone. As DNA, the CDR3 is TGTGCCAGCAGCTTTGACAGGGAGCTAGACACCATATATTTT. Protein: CASSFDRELDTIYF. V usage is TRBV7-9 and J usage is TRBJ1-3, with 7 bases lining up with TRBD1. The CDR3 consists of 14 residues. The junction had 7 bases not matched to a gene; V was cut back by 3 bases and J by 8 bases. The germline V gene encodes CDR1 SEHNR and CDR2 FQNEAQ (reference sequence).

The J gene is TRBJ1-4, the V gene TRBV10-3, with D tentatively TRBD1 (6 bases). Trimming took 0 bases from V and 3 from J, leaving 8 bases between them. This CDR3 region has 15 residues. Germline CDR1 is ENHRY and CDR2 is SYGVKD. CDR3 amino acids: CAISESGASNEKLFF. DNA of the CDR3: TGTGCCATCAGTGAGTCGGGGGCTTCTAATGAAAAACTGTTTTTT.

The rearrangement joins TRBV7-2 to TRBJ1-4; D may be TRBD1 (6 bases). Germline V lookup: CDR1 SGHTA, CDR2 FQGNSA. This CDR3 is 15 amino acids long. V was shortened by 1 base and J by 7 bases, with 13 bases between the two germline ends. The CDR3 DNA reads as TGTGCCAGCAGCTTAGTGGGGGGGCGCGGTGAAAAACTGTTTTTT. Its translation: CASSLVGGRGEKLFF.

The V gene is TRBV2, the J gene TRBJ1-6, with 7 bases matching TRBD1. CDR1 and CDR2 from the germline V gene are SNHLY and FYNNEI. Unmatched junction bases numbered 5, after V lost 5 bases and J lost 7 bases. The CDR3 length is 14 residues. In DNA, the CDR3 is TGTGCCAGCAGTCAAAGACAGGGCAATTCACCCCTCCACTTT. Translation gives CASSQRQGNSPLHF. Full variable domain (missing parts from reference TRBV2 and TRBJ1-6): EPEVTQTPSHQVTQMGQEVILRCVPISNHLYFYWYRQILGQKVEFLVSFYNNEISEKSEIFDDQFSVERPDGSNFTLKIRSTKLEDSAMYFCASSQRQGNSPLHFGNGTRLTVT.

This sequence joins TRBV7-9 and TRBJ2-5; D ambiguous. Trimming shortened V by 8 bases and J by 0 bases, and 10 bases separated the two germline ends. Germline CDR1 reads SEHNR; CDR2 reads FQNEAQ (reference sequence). The CDR3 totals 13 residues. The CDR3 DNA reads TGTGCCAGCGGTGACAAGAACCAAGAGACCCAGTACTTC. As protein: CASGDKNQETQYF.

The chain couples TRBV25-1 to TRBJ2-1; 7 nucleotides match TRBD1. This CDR3 contains 16 residues. V lost 4 bases to trimming and J lost 0 bases; unmatched junction nucleotides: 6. From germline, CDR1 is MGHDK and CDR2 SYGVNS. CDR3 region: CASSATQGSSYNEQFF. Written as DNA, the CDR3 is TGTGCCAGCAGTGCCACACAGGGGAGCTCCTACAATGAGCAGTTCTTC.

This chain connects TRBV28 to TRBJ2-2; possibly TRBD2 for D (6 bases). The germline V gene has CDR1 MDHEN and CDR2 SYDVKM. With 5 bases removed from V and 8 bases from J, the gap between germline ends came to 12 bases. This CDR3 has 13 amino acids. The CDR3, as DNA: TGTGCCAGCAGTGATCGGGGGACGGGGGAGCTGTTTTTT. It codes for CASSDRGTGELFF.